Given below is one T cell receptor (beta chain) in context. The antigen it binds to is not known. No qualities accompany the bases; no much larger clone lies one base away. The CDR3 starts with the cysteine, ends with the phenylalanine, and has 14 residues. Only the CDR3 part of the read is kept: 42 bases, read in frame from the first base. Trimming accounts for 7 bases at V and 7 bases at J, while the number of junction bases matched to no gene is 10. CDR1 SGHRS and CDR2 YFSETQ were looked up in the germline V gene. This sample is drawn from a study of T cell responses to AZD1222 COVID-19 vaccine (dated by TCRdb to 2020 to 2022). Concerning the study at large: TCR sequencing covered roughly 230 trial participants: nearly 210 given two doses of AZD1222 and 26 given two doses of MenACWY control vaccine. Enrollment into the trials was organized by age into subgroups of 18-55, 56-69 and 70-plus years, and those subgroups contained roughly 150, 30 and 60 TCR-sequenced participants, respectively. Broad study findings and their caveats: Spike-specific TCR breadth and depth rose significantly after two AZD1222 doses compared with day 0 and with MenACWY recipients. Participants were mostly white British and included more females than males, and it was suggested by the authors that clonal diversity may have been underestimated. The 56-69-year group was small, and its depth increase did not reach significance, likely because of low power. CD4 TCRs associated with the vaccine covered the entire spike protein, and the dominant responses were in regions 160-218 and 743-854. Reportedly, close to half of the unique spike-specific TCRs recognized epitopes lying outside the regions that are mutated in the B.1.351 and B.1.1.7 variants. No day 14 peak-response samples were available, so repertoires were characterized only after the peak T cell response. Conclusions about previously exposed vaccinees were limited because only 5 or 6 AZD1222 recipients were SARS-CoV-2 seropositive at baseline.

This specimen's time point label, per the study, means: about 28 days (+/-7) after the second vaccine dose. AZD1222 recipients given second doses at about 4 weeks or at about 12 weeks were pooled, since spike-specific TCR depth and breadth were not found to differ between the two schedules. Samples from vaccinated people were obtained from the UK trials COV001 and COV002, which included a single-blind randomized controlled phase 2/3 trial of AZD1222 (ChAdOx1 nCoV-19) in healthy adults. For TCRbeta chain sequencing, PBMC samples from trial participants were taken at day 0 and at day 28 after the second dose. The CDR3 regions of human TCRbeta chains were subjected to immunosequencing. The authors' analysis ran thus. TCRs in the repertoires were matched against a reference library of SARS-CoV-2-specific TCRs that had been generated with the MIRA antigen-specificity platform. Breadth meant the fraction of unique TCRs that were SARS-CoV-2-associated, whereas depth meant the fraction of total T cells that were SARS-CoV-2-associated. Using the MIRA data, each spike-specific TCR was assigned both to the spike region to which the TCR was reactive and to a CD4 or CD8 class. Log10-transformed breadth and depth values were compared by one-way ANOVA with Sidak's multiple comparisons tests. TCRdb retrieved this table from immuneACCESS and kept in-frame rearrangements only. Not all clones are present; in checked studies, unresolved V genes account for under half, and no reason is known for the remainder. V and J calls and clone size follow that table, whereas D and trimming were derived from the DNA. Here the sample has about 18,000 clones; roughly nine tenths occur a single time. 7.5% to 9% of the sample is taken by the ten largest.

This chain joins TRBV5-1 to TRBJ2-1; TRBD2 fits 8 bases in the junction. The source material was peripheral blood, sampled 28 days after the second AZD1222 dose. The origin of this receptor is an adult who received the AZD1222 COVID-19 vaccine. The nucleotide sequence reads as follows: TGCGCCAGCGAGGTGGCGGGGGGTTTGAATGAGCAGTTCTTC. This translates into CASEVAGGLNEQFF.